These 10 T cell receptor beta chains came from one sample sequenced in a study of cytomegalovirus exposure and HLA in healthy donors. Primers: 60 Vbeta forward and 13 Jbeta reverse. The method was immunoSEQ multiplex PCR; TCRdb's version includes in-frame clones alone and lacks a portion of them. The repertoire includes 110,000 to 150,000 clones, approximately 79% of them detected once, and roughly 4% sits in the top ten. The sequencing input was PBMCs. The source is a man younger than 30 in good health and CMV-seropositive.

Note on this clone: One end of the junction varies from germline; a read error may be responsible. V and J are TRBV7-7 and TRBJ2-1; 12 bases map to TRBD2. The CDR3 contains 16 residues. Looked up from germline, CDR1 is SSHAT and CDR2 is FNYEAQ (reference sequence). The CDR3 loop is CASSPQLAGGGGEQFF. The CDR3 coding sequence is TGTGCTAGCAGCCCTCAACTAGCGGGAGGTGGGGGTGAGCAGTTCTTC.

This rearrangement joins TRBV9 to TRBJ1-2; TRBD1 aligns across 8 bases. This CDR3 is 15 amino acids long. Trimming took 3 bases from V and 1 from J; bases not matched to a gene: 5. Germline V gives CDR1 SGDLS, CDR2 YYNGEE. The CDR3 DNA sequence: TGTGCCAGCAGCGCCGGGACAGGTGATAACTATGGCTACACCTTC. Translation: CASSAGTGDNYGYTF.

V and J are TRBV7-9 and TRBJ2-7; no clear D gene. V lost 7 bases and J 5 bases, leaving 12 bases between the germline ends. The CDR3 is 12 amino acids. Germline assignment: CDR1 SEHNR and CDR2 FQNEAQ (reference sequence). CDR3 protein: CASTFTNHEQYF. The CDR3 nucleotides are TGTGCCAGCACCTTTACAAACCACGAGCAGTACTTC. Full variable domain (remainder filled in from reference TRBV7-9 and TRBJ2-7): DTGVSQNPRHKITKRGQNVTFRCDPISEHNRLYWYRQTLGQGPEFLTYFQNEAQLEKSRLLSDRFSAERPKGSFSTLEIQRTEQGDSAMYLCASTFTNHEQYFGPGTRLTVT.

This chain links TRBV27 with TRBJ2-7, with no clear D. V shed 3 bases and J shed 3 bases, with 9 bases lying between them. Germline lookup yields CDR1 MNHEY and CDR2 SMNVEV (reference sequence). The CDR3 sequence is 13 residues long. The DNA of the CDR3 is TGTGCCAGCAGTTTGGGCCTGTACTACGAGCAGTACTTC. This gives the protein CASSLGLYYEQYF.

V and J are TRBV10-3 and TRBJ1-3; 9 bases are a match to TRBD1. CDR3 length equals 15 residues. CDR1 is ENHRY, CDR2 SYGVKD, per germline. J was trimmed by 8 bases and V by 7 bases; bases with no gene match: 12. CDR3 amino acids: CAITLDRGFSDTIYF. The CDR3 DNA reads TGTGCCATCACCTTGGACAGGGGCTTTAGTGACACCATATATTTT.

The V and J genes are TRBV7-8 and TRBJ1-4; a weak D match, TRBD1 (5 bases). Trimming removed 0 bases from V and 5 bases from J, with 10 bases in between. CDR1 is SGHVS, CDR2 FQNEAQ, per germline. This CDR3 is built from 15 residues. The CDR3 is CASSLARQLNEKLFF. The CDR3 DNA follows: TGTGCCAGCAGCTTAGCGCGACAGCTAAATGAAAAACTGTTTTTT.

This chain connects TRBV9 to TRBJ2-5; 10 bases line up with TRBD2. J was trimmed by 4 bases and V by 0 bases; bases with no gene match: 3. Germline CDR1 and CDR2: SGDLS and YYNGEE. This CDR3 spans 15 amino acids. The CDR3 loop is CASSVGLAGAETQYF. CDR3 DNA sequence: TGTGCCAGCAGCGTAGGGCTAGCGGGAGCAGAGACCCAGTACTTC.

This rearrangement joins TRBV19 to TRBJ2-1; 12 bases line up with TRBD2. The CDR3 has 16 amino acids. The germline gives CDR1 LNHDA, CDR2 SQIVND (reference sequence). The junction had 9 bases not matched to a gene; V was cut back by 3 bases and J by 9 bases. CDR3 in amino acids: CASSILTSGSWGEQFF. CDR3 DNA: TGTGCCAGTAGTATCCTGACTAGCGGGAGCTGGGGTGAGCAGTTCTTC.

This clone occurred once. This chain uses TRBV2 with TRBJ1-5, with D hard to call. Trimming left V 2 bases short and J 1 base short, with 9 bases between. The CDR3 has 15 amino acids. The germline V gene has CDR1 SNHLY and CDR2 FYNNEI. The CDR3 region is CASSETRLSNQPQHF. In DNA, the CDR3 is TGTGCCAGCAGTGAAACACGACTGAGCAATCAGCCCCAGCATTTT.

The chain couples TRBV4-2 to TRBJ2-5, with a tentative D call TRBD2 (7 bases). The J call may be in error: the DNA end matches TRBJ2-7 better. The CDR3 extends over 20 amino acids. CDR1 is LGHNA, CDR2 YNFKEQ, per germline. CDR3 nucleotides: TGTGCCAGCAGCCAAGATCTGACAGGTGGGGGACGGGGGGCCCTCTACGAGCAGTACTTC. This translates into CASSQDLTGGGRGALYEQYF.